The entry below describes one TCR beta chain. This clonotype was seen ten or more times. Its antigen specificity is not known. Within one base of it there is no much larger clone, and no base qualities were kept. In the ophthalmopathy patients, disease was moderately to severely active, with a Clinical Activity Score of 3 or more, a NOSPECS grade of 4 or more, and a duration of less than 3 months. Patients with uncontrolled infections, other autoimmune diseases, pregnancy or lactation were excluded. Diagnoses were based on clinical symptoms, serum thyroxine and TRAb, thyroid ultrasound and orbital computed tomography. PBMCs were separated from approximately 10 ml of fresh peripheral blood using Ficoll-Paque density gradient centrifugation. Total RNA was extracted using Trizol reagent, and RNA quality was assessed on an Agilent 2100 Bioanalyzer. The TCR beta CDR3 regions were amplified from RNA transcripts. The first round of RT-PCR for the TCR CDR3 was performed with the HTBI primer set and the Qiagen OneStep RT-PCR kit. Libraries were constructed in a second round of multiplex PCR, after which size selection and purification were carried out. The libraries were sequenced on an Illumina HiSeq2000 using paired-end 100 bp reads. In the authors' own workflow: SOAPnuke was used to process the raw data, throwing out any read that contained adapters or uncalled bases, had a mean Phred below 15, or lacked an exact constant-primer or identifier match. COPE v1.2.5 was used to merge the high-quality paired reads, and each unique nucleotide sequence was defined as a clonotype. MiTCR v1.1 was used to align clonotypes to the IMGT TRBV, TRBD and TRBJ reference segments. The analysis was restricted to V-J combinations with a frequency above 0.0001, which together covered 99% to 99.2% of the repertoires. The TCS score was defined as the ratio of F50 (clonal expansion) to E x V (chaos), calculated using BLOSUM62-based TCRdist between CDR3 peptides within each V-J. Welch's t-statistics and random forest reduced just over 500 V-J features to 13, which were used in a naive Bayes classifier (R e1071). TCRdb reanalyzed the raw reads on its own, using fastp at Q25 for trimming and MiXCR for clone calling, and kept in-frame beta chains. When rows share a CDR3 protein, they turn into one entry using the most common DNA and genes. These V and J calls rely on TCRdb rather than the paper's analysis. In this sample the table shows 400,000 or so distinct CDR3 sequences, more than 14% of which occur a single time. In total, the top ten clones hold roughly a fifth of the sample.

These data are taken from a study of T cells in Graves' hyperthyroidism and ophthalmopathy (dated by TCRdb to between 2017 and 2020). Study-wide context: Peripheral blood was sampled at the time of initial diagnosis, prior to any treatment. TCR V-J signatures able to tell the groups apart were searched for in a discovery cohort of more than 90 patients, of whom under 45 had Graves' ophthalmopathy and more than 55 had stable Graves' hyperthyroidism. The paper describes TCR Vbeta CDR3 sequencing of about 140 peripheral blood samples, made up of some 40 ophthalmopathy patients, approximately 73 hyperthyroidism patients and 17 progressor patients. Prospective prediction of ophthalmopathy was tested in an independent validation cohort consisting of some 20 hyperthyroidism patients and some 15 patients who later progressed to ophthalmopathy. Following sampling, methimazole starting at 30 mg daily was given to hyperthyroidism patients, and high-dose intravenous methylprednisolone was given to ophthalmopathy patients. In addition, the study compared T-cell repertoires in thyroid tissue and in blood from six Graves' hyperthyroidism patients. The 75 to 100 discovery patients were randomly split 7:3 into training and test sets. Study-wide conclusions, independent of this receptor: A 13 V-J signature model separated ophthalmopathy from stable hyperthyroidism, with about 90% sensitivity and roughly 84% specificity in cross-validation and 80%/75% in testing. In validation, progression to ophthalmopathy was predicted by the model with about 70% sensitivity and approximately 78% specificity, a median of 6.5 months before onset. Blood samples also contained most of the expanded thyroid clonotypes (frequency above 0.001), which suggests that blood repertoires may reflect thyroid immune responses. No statistical method was used to fix the sample size in advance, and group allocation was not hidden from the investigators.

Sequenced: blood. The receptor comes from a woman aged 25 to 39 with Graves' ophthalmopathy.

The bases read TGTGCCAGCAGCTTAAGCCGCTCGGGGGGCTACACCTTC. Translated, this gives CASSLSRSGGYTF. The chain is assembled from TRBV7-3 and TRBJ1-2, with no reliable assignment of the D segment. From its cysteine to its phenylalanine, the CDR3 spans 13 amino acids. Only the CDR3 region is kept as DNA, spanning 39 bases read in frame from base 1. Trimming takes 1 base from V and 8 bases from J, and the germline ends sit 11 bases apart. Based on the germline V gene, the CDR1 and CDR2 sequences are SGHTA and FQGTGA.